The T cell receptor beta chain under discussion was sequenced for a study of CD8+CD57+ T cells in acquired aplastic anemia. Using genomic DNA as the template, TCR beta VDJ and CDR3 profiling was carried out. TCRdb analysed the reads with MiXCR anew, one entry per CDR3 protein. The sample carries more than 150,000 distinct CDR3 sequences, about 50% recorded once. The authors sequenced patients whose flow cytometry had shown CD8+CD57+ cell expansion. This clonotype was counted many times. V shed 10 bases and J shed 4 bases, with 12 bases lying between them. Germline values: CDR1 KGHDR, CDR2 SFDVKD. The CDR3 has 12 residues.

The source of this sequence is a human donor with aplastic anemia. The specimen sequenced was sorted CD4+, CD8+, or CD8+CD57+ T cells (not recorded which) from PBMCs. The chain carries TRBV24-1 and TRBJ2-5; the D is unclear. The CDR3 nucleotides are TGTGCCACATCGGGCCTTGCAGAGACCCAGTACTTC. The encoded protein is CATSGLAETQYF.